The 18 T cell receptor beta chains listed next were all sequenced from one sample in a study of radiotherapy plus CTLA-4 blockade in lung cancer. Clones were read by immunoSEQ multiplex PCR, and TCRdb kept only the in-frame ones, dropping some. The sample has roughly 40,000 clones, just under 80% seen once. Specimen: peripheral blood, collected from a patient treated with radiotherapy plus ipilimumab. These receptors all come from a human donor with non-small cell lung cancer that progressed on radiotherapy plus ipilimumab.

The V and J genes are TRBV2 and TRBJ1-2; TRBD1 aligns across 8 bases. Per germline, CDR1 SNHLY and CDR2 FYNNEI. The ends lost 6 bases at V and 1 base at J; junction bases unmatched: 4. The CDR3 contains 14 residues. The CDR3 sequence is CASRQGVNNYGYTF. DNA of the CDR3: TGTGCCAGCAGACAGGGGGTTAATAACTATGGCTACACCTTC.

This clone turned up a few times. The chain uses TRBV9 and TRBJ2-7; 7 bases match TRBD2. This CDR3 is 14 amino acids long. The germline V gene has CDR1 SGDLS and CDR2 YYNGEE. V dropped 4 bases and J dropped 0; count of bases not matched to a gene: 4. CDR3 DNA sequence: TGTGCCAGCAGCCCCCGCGGGAGCTCCTACGAGCAGTACTTC. Protein sequence: CASSPRGSSYEQYF.

This chain uses TRBV10-3 with TRBJ2-1, with TRBD2 matching over 14 bases. This CDR3 spans 18 amino acids. CDR1 is ENHRY, CDR2 SYGVKD, per germline. Losses at the gene ends were 4 bases for V and 0 bases for J; bases not matched to a gene: 5. CDR3 DNA: TGTGCCATCAGTGCGACTAGCGGGGGGGCTTTCTCCTACAATGAGCAGTTCTTC. Its translation: CAISATSGGAFSYNEQFF.

The chain couples TRBV7-2 to TRBJ2-1; a weak D match, TRBD1 (6 bases). The CDR3 is 16 amino acids. CDR1 and CDR2 (germline): SGHTA, FQGNSA. Trimming stripped 5 bases from V and 7 bases from J, with 21 bases between. The CDR3 loop reads CASSRLTGLMGNEQFF. The CDR3, as DNA: TGTGCCAGCAGCCGACTGACAGGCCTTATGGGGAATGAGCAGTTCTTC. Complete variable domain (other parts from reference TRBV7-2 and TRBJ2-1): GAGVSQSPSNKVTEKGKDVELRCDPISGHTALYWYRQSLGQGLEFLIYFQGNSAPDKSGLPSDRFSAERTGGSVSTLTIQRTQQEDSAVYLCASSRLTGLMGNEQFFGPGTRLTVL.

The V call is TRBV6-1, the J call TRBJ2-7, with 7 bases fitting TRBD1. The germline CDR1 and CDR2 sequences are MNHNS and SASEGT. This CDR3 is built from 13 residues. With 7 bases clipped from V and 2 bases from J, the junction kept 5 bases outside the gene matches. The CDR3 DNA reads TGTGCCAGCAAATGGGACAGTACCTACGAGCAGTACTTC. It yields the protein CASKWDSTYEQYF.

The chain joins TRBV27 to TRBJ1-6; 10 bases match TRBD1. J lost 6 bases, V lost 2 bases, and 16 bases had no gene match. CDR3 length: 20 amino acids. Germline CDR1 reads MNHEY; CDR2 reads SMNVEV (reference sequence). CDR3 sequence: CASSLRIDRGRLVFNSPLHF. CDR3 DNA sequence: TGTGCCAGCAGTTTACGGATAGACAGGGGGCGTCTAGTCTTTAATTCACCCCTCCACTTT.

This clone was observed a handful of times. The chain has TRBV15 and TRBJ1-1; D unclear. Germline V gene lookup returns CDR1 LNHNV and CDR2 YYDKDF (reference sequence). The CDR3 spans 12 residues. V gave up 5 bases and J gave up 11 bases, with 15 bases separating them. This CDR3 reads CATSLARVDAFF. The CDR3 coding sequence is TGTGCCACCAGCCTAGCACGGGTTGACGCTTTCTTT. Full variable domain (missing parts from reference TRBV15 and TRBJ1-1): DAMVIQNPRYQVTQFGKPVTLSCSQTLNHNVMYWYQQKSSQAPKLLFHYYDKDFNNEADTPDNFQSRRPNTSFCFLDIRSPGLGDTAMYLCATSLARVDAFFGQGTRLTVV.

The chain joins TRBV28 to TRBJ2-6, with 8 bases matching TRBD1. Germline lookup yields CDR1 MDHEN and CDR2 SYDVKM. With 4 bases clipped from V and 0 bases from J, the junction kept 8 bases outside the gene matches. This CDR3 spans 18 amino acids. CDR3 residues: CASSSWTGFFSGANVLTF. CDR3 in DNA: TGTGCCAGCAGTTCCTGGACAGGGTTCTTCTCTGGGGCCAACGTCCTGACTTTC.

In this sample, this clone turned up once. This chain joins TRBV12-5 and TRBJ2-1, with D perhaps TRBD2 (6 bases). This CDR3 is 15 amino acids long. V was shortened by 1 base and J by 2 bases, with 9 bases between the two germline ends. Germline CDR1 is LGHNT and CDR2 is FRNRAP. The CDR3 region is CASGLDAGTYNEQFF. Here the CDR3 DNA reads TGTGCTAGTGGTTTGGACGCGGGGACCTACAATGAGCAGTTCTTC.

The J gene is TRBJ1-2, the V gene TRBV5-4; D might be TRBD1 (5 bases). Germline lookup yields CDR1 SGHNT and CDR2 YYREEE (reference sequence). This CDR3 contains 15 residues. Trimming pared 4 bases from V and 5 bases from J, leaving 18 bases between. CDR3 loop: CASSPTGTGGYGYTF. CDR3 nucleotide sequence: TGTGCCAGCAGCCCTACCGGGACGGGAGGGTATGGCTACACCTTC.

The chain uses TRBV19 and TRBJ1-2, with TRBD1 identical over 9 bases. The CDR3 contains 15 residues. V gave up 4 bases and J gave up 3 bases; unmatched junction bases: 6. CDR1 and CDR2 from the germline V gene are LNHDA and SQIVND (reference sequence). The DNA of the CDR3 is TGTGCCAGTAGTACCAGGACAGGGGATCACTATGGCTACACCTTC. It codes for CASSTRTGDHYGYTF. Based on the CDR3 plus reference TRBV19 and TRBJ1-2, the full variable domain is DGGITQSPKYLFRKEGQNVTLSCEQNLNHDAMYWYRQDPGQGLRLIYYSQIVNDFQKGDIAEGYSVSREKKESFPLTVTSAQKNPTAFYLCASSTRTGDHYGYTFGSGTRLTVV.

V usage is TRBV2 and J usage is TRBJ1-3; the D gene is possibly TRBD1 (6 bases). V lost 9 bases and J lost 2, with 14 bases in between. The CDR3 is 14 amino acids. The germline CDR1 and CDR2 sequences are SNHLY and FYNNEI. The CDR3 here is CASRGGETGNTIYF. The CDR3 nucleotides are TGTGCCAGTAGGGGGGGGGAAACTGGAAACACCATATATTTT.

This chain links TRBV11-3 with TRBJ2-2; a possible D gene is TRBD1 (5 bases). This CDR3 has 15 amino acids. CDR1 is SGHNT, CDR2 YENEEA, per germline. The V and J ends lost 5 bases and 2 bases respectively, with 12 bases between them. DNA of the CDR3: TGTGCCAGCAGCGTAGGGGCCACTAACACCGGGGAGCTGTTTTTT. Protein sequence: CASSVGATNTGELFF.

V and J are TRBV5-1 and TRBJ2-5; 12 bases agree with TRBD1. This CDR3 is built from 17 residues. Germline V gene sequence: CDR1 SGHRS, CDR2 YFSETQ. The J segment lost 5 bases and the V segment lost 4 bases, leaving 12 bases of the junction unmatched. CDR3 protein: CASSRSGTGGAGETQYF. Here the CDR3 DNA reads TGCGCCAGCAGCCGTTCCGGGACAGGGGGCGCAGGGGAGACCCAGTACTTC.

The J gene is TRBJ1-4, the V gene TRBV9; 8 bases match TRBD1. The CDR3 is made up of 14 amino acids. J was trimmed by 8 bases and V by 4 bases; bases with no gene match: 7. Germline assignment: CDR1 SGDLS and CDR2 YYNGEE. The CDR3 is CASSSGQGREKLFF. The CDR3 region has the DNA TGTGCCAGCAGCTCTGGACAGGGCAGAGAAAAACTGTTTTTT.

This clone was seen a handful of times. The chain employs TRBV7-3 and TRBJ1-1; D possibly corresponds to TRBD1 (6 bases). V was cut by 5 bases and J by 5 bases, with 15 bases left in between. The CDR3 length is 14 residues. CDR1 SGHTA and CDR2 FQGTGA come from the germline V gene. CDR3 amino acids: CASSPGGQGTEAFF. CDR3 coding DNA: TGTGCCAGCAGCCCGGGGGGACAAGGGACTGAAGCTTTCTTT.

This clone was counted between two and nine times. The rearrangement joins TRBV20-1 to TRBJ1-6; D gene ambiguous. CDR3 length equals 10 residues. Between the trimmed V and J ends, which lost 3 bases and 9 bases, there was a span of 3 bases. CDR1 and CDR2 (germline): DFQATT, SNEGSKA (reference sequence). The CDR3 here is CSARRSPLHF. CDR3 DNA: TGCAGTGCTAGGCGTTCACCCCTCCACTTT.

This clone was counted only a few times. Other nucleotide sequences from this sample produce the same CDR3. The V and J genes are TRBV18 and TRBJ2-7; D is unclear. The V and J ends lost 3 bases and 0 bases respectively, with 3 bases between them. CDR3 length equals 12 residues. CDR1 KGHSH and CDR2 LQKENI come from the germline V gene. CDR3 sequence reads: CASSPSSYEQYF. The CDR3 coding sequence is TGTGCCAGCTCACCCTCCTCCTACGAGCAGTACTTC.